Below are 20 T cell receptor beta chains sequenced from a single sample in a study of OX40 agonist ivuxolimab in advanced cancers. The repertoire was sequenced with immunoSEQ multiplex PCR; TCRdb's copy has only in-frame clones and lacks some. Among around 60,000 clones listed, around 88% were seen once. Sequences were derived from CD4+ or CD8+ T cells sorted from blood, sampled in a trial of the OX40 agonist ivuxolimab. The source is an adult with an advanced solid tumor such as melanoma, head and neck, liver or kidney cancer.

V is TRBV7-8 and J is TRBJ1-5; D call uncertain. The CDR3 has 12 residues. Trimming pared 1 base from V and 7 bases from J, leaving 5 bases between. Germline CDR1 is SGHVS and CDR2 is FQNEAQ. The CDR3: CASSLDLQPQHF. CDR3 DNA sequence: TGTGCCAGCAGCTTAGATCTCCAGCCCCAGCATTTT. The entire variable domain, with the rest obtained from reference TRBV7-8 and TRBJ1-5, is as follows: GAGVSQSPRYKVAKRGQDVALRCDPISGHVSLFWYQQALGQGPEFLTYFQNEAQLDKSGLPSDRFFAERPEGSVSTLKIQRTQQEDSAVYLCASSLDLQPQHFGDGTRLSIL.

The table lists this clone with a few counts. This chain links TRBV6-5 with TRBJ2-6; D ambiguous. The CDR3 is made up of 15 amino acids. Trimming stripped 0 bases from V and 0 bases from J, with 3 bases between. CDR1 is MNHEY, CDR2 SVGAGI, per germline. CDR3 amino acids: CASSYSGSGANVLTF. CDR3 DNA sequence: TGTGCCAGCAGTTACTCGGGCTCTGGGGCCAACGTCCTGACTTTC.

This chain uses TRBV7-9 with TRBJ2-1; a weak D match, TRBD1 (5 bases). V lost 3 bases and J 9 bases, leaving 18 bases between the germline ends. The CDR3 runs 15 residues. Germline-derived CDR1 and CDR2 are SEHNR and FQNEAQ (reference sequence). In DNA, the CDR3 is TGTGCCAGCAGCTTGAGAGGCCTCGGTGGGGCTGAGCAGTTCTTC. This codes for CASSLRGLGGAEQFF.

The V gene is TRBV9, the J gene TRBJ2-1; TRBD2 matches at 10 bases. The CDR3 extends over 18 amino acids. V trimming: 0 bases; J trimming: 4 bases; junction bases outside the gene matches: 10. From germline, CDR1 is SGDLS and CDR2 YYNGEE. CDR3 sequence: CASSVVGAGGVSYNEQFF. The CDR3 bases are TGTGCCAGCAGCGTAGTCGGAGCGGGAGGGGTATCTTACAATGAGCAGTTCTTC. Full variable domain (outside the CDR3, taken from reference TRBV9 and TRBJ2-1): DSGVTQTPKHLITATGQRVTLRCSPRSGDLSVYWYQQSLDQGLQFLIQYYNGEERAKGNILERFSAQQFPDLHSELNLSSLELGDSALYFCASSVVGAGGVSYNEQFFGPGTRLTVL.

The chain uses TRBV30 and TRBJ2-3, with D possibly matching TRBD1 (5 bases). CDR3 size: 13 residues. V was cut by 3 bases and J by 0 bases, with 7 bases left in between. Germline V gene lookup returns CDR1 GTSNPN and CDR2 SVGIG (reference sequence). The CDR3 reads CAWRQVSTDTQYF. CDR3 coding DNA: TGTGCCTGGAGACAGGTTAGCACAGATACGCAGTATTTT.

This chain joins TRBV23-1 and TRBJ2-3; no reliable D call. TRBV23-1 is given ORF status, its function remaining uncertain. The CDR3 consists of 16 residues. V shed 8 bases and J shed 0 bases, with 18 bases lying between them. CDR3 coding DNA: TGCGCCAGCTCGGGCAGGATCTACTCTAGCACAGATACGCAGTATTTT. Protein sequence: CASSGRIYSSTDTQYF.

The chain uses TRBV29-1 and TRBJ2-7; D may correspond to TRBD1 or TRBD2 (5 bases each). Trimming removed 7 bases at V and 6 bases at J, with 19 bases between. The CDR3 runs 13 residues. Germline CDR1 is SQVTM and CDR2 is ANQGSEA. CDR3 coding DNA: TGCAGCGGGGGAGCAGGGAAAGATCTCGAGCAGTACTTC. This encodes CSGGAGKDLEQYF.

The chain uses TRBV4-2 and TRBJ1-4, with a tentative D call TRBD1 (5 bases). The CDR3 runs 18 residues. In germline, CDR1 is LGHNA, CDR2 YNFKEQ. V was pared by 1 base and J by 4 bases, with 19 bases between. CDR3 residues: CASSQVGQGTAFNEKLFF. CDR3 DNA: TGTGCCAGCAGCCAAGTTGGTCAGGGCACAGCCTTTAATGAAAAACTGTTTTTT.

The CDR3 DNA is TGCGCCAGCAGTCACCCGATGAGAGCTCACAATGAGCAGTTCTTC. It yields the protein CASSHPMRAHNEQFF. V gene TRBV23-1 combines with J gene TRBJ2-1; D unresolved. TRBV23-1 is known as an ORF, though its function is uncertain. V shed 3 bases and J shed 5 bases, with 14 bases lying between them. This CDR3 is 15 amino acids long.

J is TRBJ2-2 and V is TRBV28, with D possibly being TRBD2 (6 bases). Germline V gives CDR1 MDHEN, CDR2 SYDVKM. The CDR3 consists of 13 residues. Trimming stripped 10 bases from V and 7 bases from J, with 16 bases between. The DNA for the CDR3 is TGTGCCAACCAAGCGCGGAGGGACGGGGAGCTGTTTTTT. Translating gives CANQARRDGELFF.

This clone was counted once. The V and J genes are TRBV10-3 and TRBJ2-3; D may be TRBD2 (5 bases). The CDR3 spans 15 residues. In germline, CDR1 is ENHRY, CDR2 SYGVKD. The ends were cut back, 3 bases at V and 3 bases at J, with 13 bases in the middle. Here the CDR3 reads CAISDEGVGTDTQYF. Written as DNA, the CDR3 is TGTGCCATCAGTGACGAGGGAGTGGGGACAGATACGCAGTATTTT.

This rearrangement joins TRBV19 to TRBJ2-5, with D unclear. V lost 5 bases and J lost 3, with 10 bases in between. Germline values: CDR1 LNHDA, CDR2 SQIVND (reference sequence). This CDR3 spans 13 amino acids. The CDR3 sequence: CASSFQAEETQYF. The CDR3 nucleotides are TGTGCCAGTAGTTTTCAGGCAGAAGAGACCCAGTACTTC.

This clone was detected only once. The gene calls are TRBV19 and TRBJ1-4; TRBD1 might be the D (6 bases). CDR1 is LNHDA, CDR2 SQIVND, per germline (reference sequence). The CDR3 length is 15 residues. The V and J ends lost 6 bases and 0 bases respectively, with 11 bases between them. CDR3 in amino acids: CASRLGQPTNEKLFF. The CDR3 DNA sequence: TGTGCCAGTAGACTGGGACAACCAACTAATGAAAAACTGTTTTTT.

The gene calls are TRBV5-4 and TRBJ2-7; 14 bases map to TRBD2. The CDR3 has 15 residues. V shed 3 bases and J 7 bases; nucleotides not matched to a gene: 6. The germline V gene encodes CDR1 SGHNT and CDR2 YYREEE (reference sequence). The CDR3 DNA follows: TGTGCCAGCAGCTGGGGACTAGCGGGGGCAGGGGAGCAGTACTTC. Translated, it gives CASSWGLAGAGEQYF.

The chain recombines TRBV5-4 with TRBJ1-2; D is undetermined. The V gene lost 0 bases and the J gene lost 1 base, with 4 bases spanning the gap. Germline CDR1 is SGHNT and CDR2 is YYREEE (reference sequence). This CDR3 contains 13 residues. The CDR3 nucleotides read TGTGCCAGCAGCTTGGATAATAACTATGGCTACACCTTC. Its translation: CASSLDNNYGYTF.

The rearrangement links TRBV15 to TRBJ1-1; 9 bases align to TRBD1. The J segment lost 11 bases and the V segment lost 1 base, leaving 8 bases of the junction unmatched. Germline V gene data show CDR1 as LNHNV and CDR2 as YYDKDF (reference sequence). The length of the CDR3 is 14 residues. CDR3 in DNA: TGTGCCACCAGCAGAGGGGGGACAGGGCTCGGGGCTTTCTTT. Translated, it gives CATSRGGTGLGAFF.

This chain connects TRBV5-6 to TRBJ2-5, with TRBD1 matching 7 bases. With V trimmed by 3 bases and J by 1 base, 3 bases remained unmatched. Germline values: CDR1 SGHDT, CDR2 YYEEEE. The CDR3 has 14 residues. This CDR3 is CASSWGQSQETQYF. CDR3 DNA: TGTGCCAGCAGCTGGGGACAGAGCCAAGAGACCCAGTACTTC.

By share, this clone ranks as medium-sized. The V and J genes are TRBV30 and TRBJ1-5, with 7 bases matching TRBD1. The germline V gene encodes CDR1 GTSNPN and CDR2 SVGIG (reference sequence). Losses at the gene ends were 3 bases for V and 4 bases for J; bases not matched to a gene: 3. The CDR3 consists of 13 residues. The CDR3 region is CAWRGDRNQPQHF. The CDR3 DNA follows: TGTGCCTGGAGGGGGGACAGAAATCAGCCCCAGCATTTT. The whole variable domain, filled in from reference TRBV30 and TRBJ1-5, reads SQTIHQWPATLVQPVGSPLSLECTVEGTSNPNLYWYRQAAGRGLQLLFYSVGIGQISSEVPQNLSASRPQDRQFILSSKKLLLSDSGFYLCAWRGDRNQPQHFGDGTRLSIL.

The chain carries TRBV2 and TRBJ1-5; D unclear. Trimming left V 6 bases short and J 1 base short, with 13 bases between. The length of the CDR3 is 15 residues. Per germline, CDR1 SNHLY and CDR2 FYNNEI. This CDR3 is CASSGQIFSNQPQHF. The CDR3 DNA is TGTGCCAGCAGCGGGCAGATTTTCAGCAATCAGCCCCAGCATTTT.

The V gene is TRBV5-4, the J gene TRBJ2-2, with 11 nucleotides matching TRBD2. The germline gives CDR1 SGHNT, CDR2 YYREEE (reference sequence). V shed 5 bases and J 4 bases; nucleotides not matched to a gene: 4. This CDR3 has 15 amino acids. The CDR3 loop reads CASSPLAGGTGELFF. CDR3 DNA sequence: TGTGCCAGCAGTCCCCTAGCGGGAGGCACCGGGGAGCTGTTTTTT.